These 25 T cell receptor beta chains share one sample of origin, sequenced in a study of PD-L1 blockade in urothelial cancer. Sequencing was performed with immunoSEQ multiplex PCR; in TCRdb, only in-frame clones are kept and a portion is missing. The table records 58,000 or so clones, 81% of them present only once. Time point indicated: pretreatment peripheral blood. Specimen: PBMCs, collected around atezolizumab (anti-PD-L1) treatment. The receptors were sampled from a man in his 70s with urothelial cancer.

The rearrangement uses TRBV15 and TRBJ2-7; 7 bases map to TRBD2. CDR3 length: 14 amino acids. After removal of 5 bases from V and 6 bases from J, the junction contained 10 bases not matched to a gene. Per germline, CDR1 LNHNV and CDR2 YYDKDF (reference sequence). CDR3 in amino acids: CATSPGEGRGEQYF. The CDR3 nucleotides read TGTGCCACCAGCCCCGGGGAGGGTCGAGGCGAGCAGTACTTC.

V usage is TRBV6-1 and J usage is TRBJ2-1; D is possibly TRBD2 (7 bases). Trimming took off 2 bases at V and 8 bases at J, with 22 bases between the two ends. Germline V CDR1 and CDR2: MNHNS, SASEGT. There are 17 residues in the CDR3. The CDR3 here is CASSESNRGGGWYEQFF. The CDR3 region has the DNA TGTGCCAGCAGTGAATCTAATCGAGGGGGGGGTTGGTATGAGCAGTTCTTC.

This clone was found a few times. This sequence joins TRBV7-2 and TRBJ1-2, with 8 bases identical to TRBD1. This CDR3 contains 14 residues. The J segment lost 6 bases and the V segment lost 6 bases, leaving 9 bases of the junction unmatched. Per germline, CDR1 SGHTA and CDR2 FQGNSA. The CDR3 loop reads CASSVQGAGDGYTF. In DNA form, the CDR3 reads TGTGCCAGCAGTGTTCAGGGGGCGGGGGATGGCTACACCTTC.

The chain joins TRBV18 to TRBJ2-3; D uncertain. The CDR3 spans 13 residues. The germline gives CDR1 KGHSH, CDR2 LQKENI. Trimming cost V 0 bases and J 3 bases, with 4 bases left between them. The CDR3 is CASSPPETDTQYF. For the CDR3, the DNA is TGTGCCAGCTCACCACCCGAGACAGATACGCAGTATTTT. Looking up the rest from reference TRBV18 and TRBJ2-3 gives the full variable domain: NAGVMQNPRHLVRRRGQEARLRCSPMKGHSHVYWYRQLPEEGLKFMVYLQKENIIDESGMPKERFSAEFPKEGPSILRIQQVVRGDSAAYFCASSPPETDTQYFGPGTRLTVL.

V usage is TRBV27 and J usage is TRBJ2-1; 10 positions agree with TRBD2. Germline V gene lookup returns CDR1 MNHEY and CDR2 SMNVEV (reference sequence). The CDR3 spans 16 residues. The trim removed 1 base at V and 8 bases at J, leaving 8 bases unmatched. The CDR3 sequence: CASSLFASGSGYEQFF. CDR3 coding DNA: TGTGCCAGCAGTTTATTCGCTAGCGGGAGCGGGTATGAGCAGTTCTTC.

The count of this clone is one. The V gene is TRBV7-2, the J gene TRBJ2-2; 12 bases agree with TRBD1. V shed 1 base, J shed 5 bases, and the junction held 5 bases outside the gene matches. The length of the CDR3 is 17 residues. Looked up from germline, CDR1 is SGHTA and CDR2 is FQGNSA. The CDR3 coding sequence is TGTGCCAGCAGCTTAGTGGGACAGGGGGCAGGGACCGGGGAGCTGTTTTTT. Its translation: CASSLVGQGAGTGELFF.

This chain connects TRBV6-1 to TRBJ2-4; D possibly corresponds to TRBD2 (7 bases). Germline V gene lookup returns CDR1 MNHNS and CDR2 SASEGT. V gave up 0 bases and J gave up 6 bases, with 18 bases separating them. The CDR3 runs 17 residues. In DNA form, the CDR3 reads TGTGCCAGCAGTGAAGCGAAGGGCAGGGGAGGGGGAAACATTCAGTACTTC. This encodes CASSEAKGRGGGNIQYF.

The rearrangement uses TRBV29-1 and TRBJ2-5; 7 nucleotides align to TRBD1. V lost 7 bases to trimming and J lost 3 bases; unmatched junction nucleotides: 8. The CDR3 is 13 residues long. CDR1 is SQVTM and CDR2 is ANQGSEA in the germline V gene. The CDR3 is CSAITGAEETQYF. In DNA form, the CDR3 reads TGCAGCGCTATCACAGGGGCGGAAGAGACCCAGTACTTC.

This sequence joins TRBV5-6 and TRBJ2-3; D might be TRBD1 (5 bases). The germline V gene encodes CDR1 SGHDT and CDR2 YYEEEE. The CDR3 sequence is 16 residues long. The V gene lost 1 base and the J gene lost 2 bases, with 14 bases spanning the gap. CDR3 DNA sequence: TGTGCCAGCAGCTTGTTAGGTACAGGAGTCACAGATACGCAGTATTTT. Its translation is CASSLLGTGVTDTQYF.

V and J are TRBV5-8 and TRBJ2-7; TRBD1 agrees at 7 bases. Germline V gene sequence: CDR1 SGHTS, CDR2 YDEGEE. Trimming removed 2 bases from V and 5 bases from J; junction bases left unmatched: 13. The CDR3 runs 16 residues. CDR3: CASSFSLLDRRNEQYF. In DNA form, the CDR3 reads TGTGCCAGCAGCTTCTCCTTATTGGACAGGAGGAACGAGCAGTACTTC. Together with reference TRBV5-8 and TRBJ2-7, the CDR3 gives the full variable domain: EAGVTQSPTHLIKTRGQQATLRCSPISGHTSVYWYQQALGLGLQFLLWYDEGEERNRGNFPPRFSGRQFPNYSSELNVNALELEDSALYLCASSFSLLDRRNEQYFGPGTRLTVT.

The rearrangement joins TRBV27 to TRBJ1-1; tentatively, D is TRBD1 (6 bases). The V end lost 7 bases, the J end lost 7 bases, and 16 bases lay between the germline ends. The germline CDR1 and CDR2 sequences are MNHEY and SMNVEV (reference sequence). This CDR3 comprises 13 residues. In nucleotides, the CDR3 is TGTGCCAGCAAGACAGGAATTGGGAATGAAGCTTTCTTT. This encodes CASKTGIGNEAFF.

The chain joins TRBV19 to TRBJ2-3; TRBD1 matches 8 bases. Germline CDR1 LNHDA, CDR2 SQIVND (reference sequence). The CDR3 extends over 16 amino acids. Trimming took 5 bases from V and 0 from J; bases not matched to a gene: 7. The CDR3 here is CASSARTGPSTDTQYF. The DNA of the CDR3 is TGTGCCAGTAGTGCCCGGACAGGGCCCAGCACAGATACGCAGTATTTT.

CDR3 amino acids: CASSLPGSGTGGLEQYF. The CDR3, as DNA: TGCGCCAGCAGCCTCCCTGGATCCGGGACAGGGGGCCTCGAGCAGTACTTC. The chain recombines TRBV4-1 with TRBJ2-7; 12 bases agree with TRBD1. This CDR3 spans 17 amino acids. In germline, CDR1 is MGHRA, CDR2 YSYEKL. Trimming took 4 bases from V and 6 from J; bases not matched to a gene: 13.

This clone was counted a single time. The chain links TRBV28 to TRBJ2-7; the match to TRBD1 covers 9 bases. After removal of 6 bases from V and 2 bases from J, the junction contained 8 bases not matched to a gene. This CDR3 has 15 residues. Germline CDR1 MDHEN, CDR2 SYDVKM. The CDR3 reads CASRIQGALAYEQYF. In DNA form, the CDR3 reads TGTGCCAGCAGGATACAGGGGGCGCTGGCCTACGAGCAGTACTTC.

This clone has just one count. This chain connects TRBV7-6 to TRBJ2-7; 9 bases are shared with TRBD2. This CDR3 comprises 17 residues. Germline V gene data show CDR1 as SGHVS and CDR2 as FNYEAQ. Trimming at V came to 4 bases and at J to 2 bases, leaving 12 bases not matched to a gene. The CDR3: CASSSLFLAGEAYEQYF. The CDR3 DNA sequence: TGTGCCAGCAGCTCGCTATTTTTAGCGGGGGAAGCCTACGAGCAGTACTTC. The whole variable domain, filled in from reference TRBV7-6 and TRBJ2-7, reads GAGVSQSPRYKVTKRGQDVALRCDPISGHVSLYWYRQALGQGPEFLTYFNYEAQQDKSGLPNDRFSAERPEGSISTLTIQRTEQRDSAMYRCASSSLFLAGEAYEQYFGPGTRLTVT.

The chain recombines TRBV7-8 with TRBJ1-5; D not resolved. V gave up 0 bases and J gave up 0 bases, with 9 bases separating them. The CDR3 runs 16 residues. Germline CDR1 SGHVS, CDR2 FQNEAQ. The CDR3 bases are TGTGCCAGCAGCTTAGCAACAGCTTATAGCAATCAGCCCCAGCATTTT. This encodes CASSLATAYSNQPQHF.

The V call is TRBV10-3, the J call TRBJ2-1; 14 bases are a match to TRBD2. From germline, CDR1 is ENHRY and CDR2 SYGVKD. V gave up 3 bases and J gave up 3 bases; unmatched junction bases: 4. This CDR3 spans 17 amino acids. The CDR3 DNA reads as TGTGCCATCAGTGATGGACTAGCGGGAGGTAGCTACAATGAGCAGTTCTTC. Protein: CAISDGLAGGSYNEQFF.

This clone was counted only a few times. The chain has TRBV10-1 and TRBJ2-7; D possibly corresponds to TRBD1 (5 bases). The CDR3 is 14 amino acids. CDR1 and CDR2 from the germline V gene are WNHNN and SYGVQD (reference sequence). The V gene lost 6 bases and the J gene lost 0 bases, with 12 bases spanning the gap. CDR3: CASSDHRSSYEQYF. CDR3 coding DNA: TGCGCCAGCAGCGATCACAGGAGCTCCTACGAGCAGTACTTC.

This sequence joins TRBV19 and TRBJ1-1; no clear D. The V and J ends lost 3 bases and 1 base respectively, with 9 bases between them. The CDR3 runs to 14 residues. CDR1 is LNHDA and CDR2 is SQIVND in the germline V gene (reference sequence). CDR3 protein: CASSMSHRNTEAFF. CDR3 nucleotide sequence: TGTGCCAGTAGTATGAGCCACAGGAACACTGAAGCTTTCTTT. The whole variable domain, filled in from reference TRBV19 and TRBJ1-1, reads DGGITQSPKYLFRKEGQNVTLSCEQNLNHDAMYWYRQDPGQGLRLIYYSQIVNDFQKGDIAEGYSVSREKKESFPLTVTSAQKNPTAFYLCASSMSHRNTEAFFGQGTRLTVV.

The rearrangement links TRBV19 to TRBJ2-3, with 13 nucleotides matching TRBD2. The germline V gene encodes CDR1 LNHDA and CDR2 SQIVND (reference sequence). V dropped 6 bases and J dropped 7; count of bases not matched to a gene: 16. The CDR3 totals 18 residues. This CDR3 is CASSPTSGRAGFLHTQYF. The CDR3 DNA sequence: TGTGCCAGTAGCCCCACTAGCGGGAGGGCCGGGTTCCTTCATACGCAGTATTTT.

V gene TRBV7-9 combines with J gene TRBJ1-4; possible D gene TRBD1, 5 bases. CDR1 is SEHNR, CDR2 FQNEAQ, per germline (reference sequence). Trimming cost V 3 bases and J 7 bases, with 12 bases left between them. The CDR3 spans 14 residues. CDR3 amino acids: CASSFGQGGEKLFF. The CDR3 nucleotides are TGTGCCAGCAGCTTCGGGCAGGGTGGTGAAAAACTGTTTTTT.

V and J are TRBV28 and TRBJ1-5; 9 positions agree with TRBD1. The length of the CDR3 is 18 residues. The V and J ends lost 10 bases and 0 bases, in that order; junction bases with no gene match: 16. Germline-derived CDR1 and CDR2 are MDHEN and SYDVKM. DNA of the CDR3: TGTGCCACTTCCTTGAGGGGACAGGGCAGGTTTAGCAATCAGCCCCAGCATTTT. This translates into CATSLRGQGRFSNQPQHF.

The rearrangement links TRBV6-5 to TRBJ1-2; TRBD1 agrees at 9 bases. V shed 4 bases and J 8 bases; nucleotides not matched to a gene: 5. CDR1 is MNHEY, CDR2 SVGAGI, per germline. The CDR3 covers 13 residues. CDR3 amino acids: CASSSGQGMGYTF. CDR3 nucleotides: TGTGCCAGCAGTTCCGGACAGGGGATGGGCTACACCTTC.

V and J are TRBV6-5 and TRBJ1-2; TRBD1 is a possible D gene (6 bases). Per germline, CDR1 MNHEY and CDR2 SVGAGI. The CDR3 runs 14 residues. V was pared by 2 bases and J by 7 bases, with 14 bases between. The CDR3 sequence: CASSYRTAKGGYTF. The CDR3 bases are TGTGCCAGCAGTTACCGGACAGCGAAGGGTGGCTACACCTTC.

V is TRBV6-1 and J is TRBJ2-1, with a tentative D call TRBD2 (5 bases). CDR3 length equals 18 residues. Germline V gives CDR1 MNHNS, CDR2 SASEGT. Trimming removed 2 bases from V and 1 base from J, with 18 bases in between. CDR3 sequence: CASSELDFPLRSYNEQFF. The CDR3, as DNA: TGTGCCAGCAGTGAACTGGACTTCCCCTTAAGGTCCTACAATGAGCAGTTCTTC.